A selection of T cell receptor beta chains follows, all from one sample in a study of cytomegalovirus exposure and HLA in healthy donors. Measured with immunoSEQ multiplex PCR; TCRdb has only the in-frame clones, and not every one. The data show 170,000 or so clones, with about four fifths seen just once and around 4.9% held by the top ten. Sequencing input: PBMCs. These TCRs come from a man aged 18 to 29 in good health and CMV-seronegative. CDR3s include the opening cysteine and the closing phenylalanine or tryptophan. Each record gives: D gene, V gene, J gene, clone size, CDR3 protein, CDR3 DNA. A D gene is named only where the DNA matches it firmly. Where a row states a size, it is once, few, many or the class of an expanded clone; other rows omit it.

>TRBD1|TRBV5-1|TRBJ2-7|.
CASTDGPGQQIYEQYF
TGCGCCAGCACCGACGGCCCGGGACAGCAAATCTACGAGCAGTACTTC
>TRBD2|TRBV10-2|TRBJ2-5|few
CASSRPGLAEETQYF
TGCGCCAGCAGTAGACCGGGACTAGCGGAAGAGACCCAGTACTTC
>.|TRBV6-1|TRBJ2-3|.
CASSLGGARLQYF
TGTGCCAGCAGTTTAGGCGGGGCGCGTCTGCAGTATTTT
>.|TRBV6-6|TRBJ2-7|.
CASSYSGGPYEQYF
TGTGCCAGCAGTTATTCGGGGGGCCCCTACGAGCAGTACTTC
>TRBD1|TRBV10-3|TRBJ1-6|.
CAISNTGTANSPLHF
TGTGCCATCAGTAACACCGGGACAGCTAATTCACCCCTCCACTTT
>TRBD1|TRBV14|TRBJ2-6|once
CASSQRGRDRVFSGANVLTF
TGTGCCAGCAGCCAACGAGGAAGAGACAGGGTGTTTTCTGGGGCCAACGTCCTGACTTTC
>.|TRBV7-7|TRBJ1-4|.
CASSLNPAEKLFF
TGTGCTAGCAGCCTCAACCCAGCGGAAAAACTGTTTTTT
>.|TRBV6-4|TRBJ2-2|.
CASGPTGTGELFF
TGTGCCAGCGGCCCGACAGGCACCGGGGAGCTGTTTTTT
>TRBD2|TRBV4-1|TRBJ2-7|.
CASSTLAGGYEQYF
TGCGCCAGCAGCACCCTAGCGGGGGGGTACGAGCAGTACTTC
>.|TRBV14|TRBJ1-1|.
CASSQGLRGRQNTEAFF
TGTGCCAGCAGCCAAGGCTTAAGAGGAAGGCAAAACACTGAAGCTTTCTTT
>.|TRBV4-3|TRBJ2-2|.
CASSQAGGPTGELFF
TGCGCCAGCAGCCAAGCAGGGGGGCCCACCGGGGAGCTGTTTTTT
>TRBD1|TRBV5-1|TRBJ1-6|.
CASSFRGRNSPLHF
TGCGCCAGCAGCTTCAGGGGGCGAAATTCACCCCTCCACTTT
>.|TRBV7-9|TRBJ2-3|.
CASSLVLGPDTQYF
TGTGCCAGCAGCTTAGTTCTGGGGCCAGATACGCAGTATTTT
>TRBD1|TRBV6-5|TRBJ1-2|.
CASSLDRDVGYTF
TGTGCCAGCAGTCTTGACAGGGACGTTGGCTACACCTTC
>.|TRBV28|TRBJ1-1|.
CASSPPGLWNTEAFF
TGTGCCAGCAGTCCTCCGGGACTGTGGAACACTGAAGCTTTCTTT
>TRBD1|TRBV10-1|TRBJ2-3|.
CASSWGTGEVDTQYF
TGCGCCAGCAGCTGGGGGACAGGGGAAGTGGATACGCAGTATTTT
>.|TRBV6-6|TRBJ2-7|.
CATYQGYPYEQYF
TGTGCCACCTATCAGGGATATCCCTACGAGCAGTACTTC
>.|TRBV6-5|TRBJ2-4|once
CASSTGQRVIQYF
TGTGCCAGCAGTACCGGACAACGGGTCATTCAGTACTTC
>TRBD1|TRBV7-9|TRBJ2-1|.
CASSLSPGGMSYNEQFF
TGTGCCAGCAGCTTATCCCCAGGGGGTATGTCCTACAATGAGCAGTTCTTC
>TRBD2|TRBV28|TRBJ2-1|.
CASSFARGRASTSGSSYNEQFF
TGTGCCAGCAGTTTTGCGCGTGGGAGGGCTAGTACTAGCGGGAGCTCCTACAATGAGCAGTTCTTC
>.|TRBV19|TRBJ1-5|.
CATSGGNSNQPQHF
TGTGCCACCAGCGGGGGTAATAGCAATCAGCCCCAGCATTTT
>.|TRBV5-1|TRBJ2-5|.
CASSTGGGFQETQYF
TGCGCCAGCAGCACGGGAGGGGGCTTCCAAGAGACCCAGTACTTC
>TRBD1|TRBV28|TRBJ2-7|.
CASSVTGGAYEQYF
TGTGCCAGCAGTGTAACAGGGGGCGCCTACGAGCAGTACTTC
>.|TRBV19|TRBJ1-5|once
CASSIDRRGGQPQHF
TGTGCCAGTAGTATAGATAGGAGGGGCGGACAGCCCCAGCATTTT
>.|TRBV4-1|TRBJ2-1|.
CASSQGRLLVSYNEQFF
TGCGCCAGCAGCCAAGGGAGACTCCTCGTTTCCTACAATGAGCAGTTCTTC
>.|TRBV5-6|TRBJ2-5|.
CASSGQAQETQYF
TGTGCCAGCAGCGGGCAGGCCCAAGAGACCCAGTACTTC
>.|TRBV6-1|TRBJ1-5|.
CASSEIVQPQHF
TGTGCCAGCAGTGAAATCGTGCAGCCCCAGCATTTT
>TRBD1|TRBV5-6|TRBJ2-7|few
CASSLIQGAEQYF
TGTGCCAGCAGCCTAATACAGGGGGCCGAGCAGTACTTC
>TRBD2|TRBV5-1|TRBJ2-1|.
CASSLRIRLAGGGYEQFF
TGCGCCAGCAGCCTGCGGATTAGACTAGCGGGAGGGGGCTATGAGCAGTTCTTC
>.|TRBV6-1|TRBJ1-5|.
CASSGGPTTHQPQHF
TGTGCCAGCAGTGGCGGGCCAACAACACATCAGCCCCAGCATTTT
>TRBD1|TRBV2|TRBJ1-1|.
CASMREGAMSTEAFF
TGTGCCAGCATGCGGGAGGGGGCCATGTCGACTGAAGCTTTCTTT
>.|TRBV2|TRBJ1-1|.
CASSGWQAFF
TGTGCCAGCAGTGGGTGGCAAGCTTTCTTT
>.|TRBV9|TRBJ1-2|.
CASSDDRTHGYTF
TGTGCCAGCAGCGACGACAGGACTCATGGCTACACCTTC
>TRBD1|TRBV7-2|TRBJ1-2|once
CASSFGQGALYGYTF
TGTGCCAGCAGCTTTGGACAGGGGGCTCTTTATGGCTACACCTTC